What follows are 8 T cell receptor beta chains derived from one specimen sequenced in a study of T cells in Graves' hyperthyroidism and ophthalmopathy. TCR beta CDR3 regions were amplified from RNA. The TCR CDR3 first-round RT-PCR relied on the HTBI primer set. TCRdb redid the calling of the multiplex PCR reads with MiXCR, one entry per CDR3 protein. Of 400,000 to 500,000 distinct CDR3 sequences detected, roughly 13% appear once; the ten largest clones hold approximately 5.8%. Sequenced material: blood. The receptors were sampled from a woman under 30 with Graves' hyperthyroidism.

The table lists this clonotype with many counts. This chain links TRBV11-2 with TRBJ2-2, with D unclear. Germline lookup yields CDR1 SGHAT and CDR2 FQNNGV. The CDR3 sequence is 12 residues long. The ends were cut back, 5 bases at V and 7 bases at J, with 8 bases in the middle. CDR3 protein: CASSLNDGELFF. In nucleotides, the CDR3 is TGTGCCAGCAGCCTCAACGACGGGGAGCTGTTTTTT.

At least ten counts were recorded for this clonotype. The chain couples TRBV10-2 to TRBJ2-1, with D possibly being TRBD1 (5 bases). Germline-derived CDR1 and CDR2 are WSHSY and SAAADI. V dropped 11 bases and J dropped 6 bases, with 11 bases sitting between them. The CDR3 loop spans 11 amino acids. The CDR3 spells CASMGPNEQFF. The CDR3 nucleotides read TGCGCCTCGATGGGGCCCAATGAGCAGTTCTTC.

This clonotype was counted many times. The chain uses TRBV9 and TRBJ2-3; a possible D gene is TRBD2 (5 bases). This CDR3 has 15 residues. CDR1 is SGDLS and CDR2 is YYNGEE in the germline V gene. Trimming cost V 0 bases and J 1 base, with 9 bases left between them. CDR3 residues: CASSVEGAGTDTQYF. CDR3 nucleotides: TGTGCCAGCAGCGTAGAGGGAGCGGGCACAGATACGCAGTATTTT. Full variable domain (missing parts from reference TRBV9 and TRBJ2-3): DSGVTQTPKHLITATGQRVTLRCSPRSGDLSVYWYQQSLDQGLQFLIQYYNGEERAKGNILERFSAQQFPDLHSELNLSSLELGDSALYFCASSVEGAGTDTQYFGPGTRLTVL.

This clonotype was observed once. V gene TRBV19 combines with J gene TRBJ2-1; 11 bases align to TRBD2. CDR3 length equals 17 residues. Germline CDR1 and CDR2: LNHDA and SQIVND (reference sequence). V lost 7 bases, J lost 5 bases, and 13 bases stayed unmatched. The CDR3: CASTLLAGTSGHNEQFF. Here the CDR3 DNA reads TGTGCCAGTACCCTTCTCGCAGGGACTAGCGGACACAATGAGCAGTTCTTC. The variable domain in full, completed from reference TRBV19 and TRBJ2-1, reads DGGITQSPKYLFRKEGQNVTLSCEQNLNHDAMYWYRQDPGQGLRLIYYSQIVNDFQKGDIAEGYSVSREKKESFPLTVTSAQKNPTAFYLCASTLLAGTSGHNEQFFGPGTRLTVL.

This clonotype has a handful of counts. The chain employs TRBV7-3 and TRBJ2-3, with 7 bases that match TRBD2. This CDR3 comprises 15 residues. The ends lost 2 bases at V and 2 bases at J; junction bases unmatched: 4. Germline assignment: CDR1 SGHTA and CDR2 FQGTGA. In DNA, the CDR3 is TGTGCCAGCAGCTTAGGACTAGGTTTCACAGATACGCAGTATTTT. Translated: CASSLGLGFTDTQYF.

The J gene is TRBJ2-3, the V gene TRBV2, with 8 bases that match TRBD2. The ends lost 6 bases at V and 3 bases at J; junction bases unmatched: 11. The CDR3 runs 16 residues. The germline gives CDR1 SNHLY, CDR2 FYNNEI. The CDR3 region has the DNA TGTGCCAGCAGGGTACTAGCGGCCGGGGGTACAGATACGCAGTATTTT. Translating it yields CASRVLAAGGTDTQYF.

The rearrangement uses TRBV9 and TRBJ2-7; D remains unclear. The length of the CDR3 is 14 residues. V dropped 0 bases and J dropped 0 bases, with 7 bases sitting between them. Germline V gene sequence: CDR1 SGDLS, CDR2 YYNGEE. The CDR3 protein is CASSVDGSSYEQYF. CDR3 DNA sequence: TGTGCCAGCAGCGTAGACGGAAGCTCCTACGAGCAGTACTTC.

CDR3 coding DNA: TGTGCCAGCTCACCGATTGGTATTCGGGACACCGGGGAGCTGTTTTTT. Translating gives CASSPIGIRDTGELFF. This rearrangement joins TRBV18 to TRBJ2-2; D remains ambiguous. Germline CDR1 and CDR2: KGHSH and LQKENI. This CDR3 is built from 16 residues. V lost 3 bases and J lost 3, with 14 bases in between.